This T cell receptor beta chain was profiled in a study of blood T cell repertoires in COVID-19. The wider study: Some COVID-19 samples were acute and others convalescent; all came from the United States, Italy and Spain. Sources were T cells, B-cell-depleted T cells, or PBMCs; the material itself was cDNA or gDNA.

As originally analysed: For nucleated cells, counts were estimated from reference gene primer amplification. Repertoires were generated with immunoSEQ multiplex PCR, while TCRdb's copy carries only in-frame clones and drops some. For V, J and clone size, that table is used; D and trimming come from the DNA. The profile covers approximately 390,000 clones, with around 87% appearing a single time and 2% to 2.5% taken by the ten largest. The CDR3 has 16 residues. Germline V gene sequence: CDR1 SNHLY, CDR2 FYNNEI. V was clipped by 6 bases and J by 0 bases, with 14 bases between them. J is TRBJ2-2 and V is TRBV2, with D possibly being TRBD1 (5 bases). The receptor's source is a woman aged 60-70 years with COVID-19, enrolled during active disease. The material sequenced was peripheral blood. In DNA form, the CDR3 reads TGTGCCAGCAGCGCCACAGGCTACGCGAACACCGGGGAGCTGTTTTTT. Encoded protein: CASSATGYANTGELFF.